The 3 T cell receptor beta chains listed next were all sequenced from one sample in a study of cytomegalovirus exposure and HLA in healthy donors. PCR employed 60 Vbeta and 13 Jbeta primers. TCRdb's copy holds only in-frame clones and misses some; the assay was immunoSEQ multiplex PCR. The sample has about 180,000 clones; approximately 85% are singletons. The specimen sequenced was PBMCs. The receptors derive from a girl aged 10-17 years in good health and CMV-seropositive.

This clone came up a few times. J is TRBJ2-3 and V is TRBV15; 7 nucleotides line up with TRBD1. The J segment lost 2 bases and the V segment lost 5 bases, leaving 4 bases of the junction unmatched. The germline CDR1 and CDR2 sequences are LNHNV and YYDKDF (reference sequence). The CDR3 contains 14 residues. The chain's CDR3 is CATSGGTATDTQYF. In DNA form, the CDR3 reads TGTGCCACCAGCGGTGGGACAGCCACAGATACGCAGTATTTT.

The chain combines TRBV6-5 with TRBJ1-1; perhaps TRBD1 as D (6 bases). The length of the CDR3 is 13 residues. In germline, CDR1 is MNHEY, CDR2 SVGAGI. With 2 bases removed from V and 11 bases from J, the gap between germline ends came to 15 bases. CDR3 loop: CASSYPGAHAAFF. CDR3 sequence (DNA): TGTGCCAGCAGTTACCCAGGGGCCCATGCGGCTTTCTTT.

The DNA of the CDR3 is TGTGCCAGCAGTGATCTAAGTGGGGCCAACGTCCTGACTTTC. Translating it yields CASSDLSGANVLTF. The chain combines TRBV6-4 with TRBJ2-6, with D unresolved. CDR3 length: 14 amino acids. The germline V gene encodes CDR1 MRHNA and CDR2 SNTAGT. V shed 3 bases and J shed 3 bases, with 6 bases lying between them.